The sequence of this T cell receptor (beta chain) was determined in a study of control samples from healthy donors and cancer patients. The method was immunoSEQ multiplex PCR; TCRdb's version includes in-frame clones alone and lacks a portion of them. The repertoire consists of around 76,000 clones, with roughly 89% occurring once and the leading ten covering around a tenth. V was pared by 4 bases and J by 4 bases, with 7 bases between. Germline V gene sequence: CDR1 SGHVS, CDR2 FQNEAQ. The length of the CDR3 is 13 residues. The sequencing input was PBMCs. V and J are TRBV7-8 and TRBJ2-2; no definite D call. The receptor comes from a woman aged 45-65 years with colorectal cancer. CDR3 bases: TGTGCCAGCAGCTCGAGTCCCACCGGGGAGCTGTTTTTT. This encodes CASSSSPTGELFF.